These 8 T cell receptor beta chains were sequenced from one sample in a study of OX40 agonist ivuxolimab in advanced cancers. Libraries were prepared by immunoSEQ multiplex PCR; TCRdb keeps only in-frame clonotypes and omits some of them. The profile shows fewer than 80,000 clones, around 85% of them singletons. The sequencing here drew on CD4+ or CD8+ T cells sorted from blood, taken in a trial of the OX40 agonist ivuxolimab. Receptors originate from an adult with an advanced solid tumor such as melanoma, head and neck, liver or kidney cancer.

The V call is TRBV28, the J call TRBJ1-1; D gene uncertain. The ends were cut back, 5 bases at V and 1 base at J, with 14 bases in the middle. The germline V gene encodes CDR1 MDHEN and CDR2 SYDVKM. The CDR3 consists of 15 residues. For the CDR3, the DNA is TGTGCCAGCAGTGGAAGCCCGCAAGAGAACACTGAAGCTTTCTTT. It translates to CASSGSPQENTEAFF.

This clone was detected once. Here the CDR3 DNA reads TGTGCCGGGGGGCGGGCCCAAGAGACCCAGTACTTC. As protein: CAGGRAQETQYF. The chain carries TRBV7-9 and TRBJ2-5; the D call may be TRBD1 or TRBD2 (6 bases each). The CDR3 covers 12 residues. Germline V gives CDR1 SEHNR, CDR2 FQNEAQ (reference sequence). Trimming took off 11 bases at V and 1 base at J, with 11 bases between the two ends.

The rearrangement links TRBV6-1 to TRBJ2-7, with 13 nucleotides matching TRBD2. This CDR3 region has 15 residues. Losses at the gene ends were 3 bases for V and 4 bases for J; bases not matched to a gene: 3. Germline assignment: CDR1 MNHNS and CDR2 SASEGT. The DNA of the CDR3 is TGTGCCAGCAGTGACAAGACTAGCGGGAGGTACGAGCAGTACTTC. It yields the protein CASSDKTSGRYEQYF.

This clone turned up a few times. The gene calls are TRBV9 and TRBJ2-6, with a tentative D call TRBD2 (6 bases). The CDR3 length is 16 residues. V lost 4 bases, J lost 2 bases, and 13 bases lay in between. In germline, CDR1 is SGDLS, CDR2 YYNGEE. The CDR3 region has the DNA TGTGCCAGCAGCCCAAGAGGAGGGGCTGGGGCCAACGTCCTGACTTTC. Its translation is CASSPRGGAGANVLTF.

This clone was found a few times. The chain uses TRBV28 and TRBJ2-7; 10 nucleotides match TRBD2. CDR3 size: 15 residues. Trimming cost V 5 bases and J 5 bases; bases outside gene matches: 9. Germline V gene lookup returns CDR1 MDHEN and CDR2 SYDVKM. Here the CDR3 DNA reads TGTGCCAGCAGTACCCGGACTAGCGGTAGCCACGAGCAGTACTTC. Translation gives CASSTRTSGSHEQYF.

The rearrangement uses TRBV7-2 and TRBJ2-5, with unresolved D. The germline V and J ends were trimmed by 3 bases and 1 base, with 9 bases remaining between them. Looked up from germline, CDR1 is SGHTA and CDR2 is FQGNSA. CDR3 length: 14 residues. CDR3 DNA: TGTGCCAGCAGCTTCTTACCTCGCCAAGAGACCCAGTACTTC. It yields the protein CASSFLPRQETQYF.

The rearrangement links TRBV23-1 to TRBJ2-2; 7 nucleotides match TRBD1. TRBV23-1 has ORF status, its function being uncertain. J lost 1 base, V lost 0 bases, and 2 bases had no gene match. The CDR3 length is 16 residues. The CDR3 region has the DNA TGCGCCAGCAGTCAATCCTGGACAGGGAACACCGGGGAGCTGTTTTTT. It yields the protein CASSQSWTGNTGELFF.

V is TRBV6-5 and J is TRBJ2-1, with 10 bases identical to TRBD2. Per the germline V gene, CDR1 is MNHEY and CDR2 is SVGAGI. This CDR3 has 14 residues. The V segment lost 7 bases and the J segment 6 bases; nucleotides outside the gene matches: 6. In DNA form, the CDR3 reads TGTGCCAGCAAAAGGACTAGCGGACCCAATGAGCAGTTCTTC. It yields the protein CASKRTSGPNEQFF.